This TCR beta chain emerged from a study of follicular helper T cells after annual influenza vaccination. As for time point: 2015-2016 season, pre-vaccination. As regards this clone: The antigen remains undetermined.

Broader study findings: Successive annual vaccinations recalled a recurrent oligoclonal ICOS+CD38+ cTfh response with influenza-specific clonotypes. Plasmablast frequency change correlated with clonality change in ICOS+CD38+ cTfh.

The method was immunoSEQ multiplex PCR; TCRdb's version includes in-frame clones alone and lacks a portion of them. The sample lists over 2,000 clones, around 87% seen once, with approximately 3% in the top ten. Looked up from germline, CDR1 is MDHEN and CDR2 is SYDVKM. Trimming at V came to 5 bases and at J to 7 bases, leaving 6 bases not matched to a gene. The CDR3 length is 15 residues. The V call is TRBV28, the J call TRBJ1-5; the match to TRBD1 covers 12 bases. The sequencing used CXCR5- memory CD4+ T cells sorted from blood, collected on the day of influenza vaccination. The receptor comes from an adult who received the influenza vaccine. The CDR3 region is CASSTGQGAWQPQHF. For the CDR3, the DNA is TGTGCCAGCAGTACGGGACAGGGGGCCTGGCAGCCCCAGCATTTT.